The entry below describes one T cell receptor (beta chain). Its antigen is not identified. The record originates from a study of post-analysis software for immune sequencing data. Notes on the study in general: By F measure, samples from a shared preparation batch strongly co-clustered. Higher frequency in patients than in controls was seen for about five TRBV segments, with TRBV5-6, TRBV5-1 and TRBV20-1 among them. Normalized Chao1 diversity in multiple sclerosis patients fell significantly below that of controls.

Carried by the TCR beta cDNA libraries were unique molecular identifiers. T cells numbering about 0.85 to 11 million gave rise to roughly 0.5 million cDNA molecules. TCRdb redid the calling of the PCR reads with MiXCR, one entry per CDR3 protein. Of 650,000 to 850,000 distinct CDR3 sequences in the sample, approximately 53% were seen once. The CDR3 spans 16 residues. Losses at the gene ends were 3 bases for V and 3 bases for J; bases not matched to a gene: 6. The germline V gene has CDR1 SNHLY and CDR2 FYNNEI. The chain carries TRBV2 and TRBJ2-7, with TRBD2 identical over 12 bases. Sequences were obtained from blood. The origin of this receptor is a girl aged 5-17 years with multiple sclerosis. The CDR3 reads CASSEDGLAGCYEQYF. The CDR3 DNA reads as TGTGCCAGCAGTGAGGACGGACTAGCGGGGTGCTACGAGCAGTACTTC.